Listed here are 27 T cell receptor beta chains from one sample, sequenced in a study of graft-versus-host responses after intestinal transplantation. Data came from immunoSEQ multiplex PCR; TCRdb stores just in-frame clones and leaves some out. The table lists some 82,000 clones, 87% of them singletons. For these receptors, no antigen is known. The material was unstimulated CD8+ T cells sorted from spleen or lymph node cells, obtained before transplant. Receptors were obtained from a human donor who was the organ donor for an intestinal transplant.

This CDR3 reads CASSPPWFYYEQYF. The CDR3 DNA reads as TGTGCCAGCAGCCCACCATGGTTCTACTACGAGCAGTACTTC. This chain links TRBV7-9 with TRBJ2-7; D call uncertain. From germline, CDR1 is SEHNR and CDR2 FQNEAQ (reference sequence). V was pared by 5 bases and J by 3 bases, with 14 bases between. This CDR3 is 14 amino acids long. The entire variable domain, with the rest obtained from reference TRBV7-9 and TRBJ2-7, is as follows: DTGVSQNPRHKITKRGQNVTFRCDPISEHNRLYWYRQTLGQGPEFLTYFQNEAQLEKSRLLSDRFSAERPKGSFSTLEIQRTEQGDSAMYLCASSPPWFYYEQYFGPGTRLTVT.

This clone was observed a single time. The V call is TRBV27, the J call TRBJ2-7; 11 bases map to TRBD1. Germline V gene sequence: CDR1 MNHEY, CDR2 SMNVEV (reference sequence). The ends lost 5 bases at V and 5 bases at J; junction bases unmatched: 14. CDR3 length: 17 amino acids. Here the CDR3 DNA reads TGTGCCAGCAGTCCGAACGCCGGGACAGGGGGAGCGAACGAGCAGTACTTC. Translating it yields CASSPNAGTGGANEQYF.

The rearrangement joins TRBV4-1 to TRBJ1-6; the D gene is possibly TRBD1 (5 bases). CDR3 length: 16 residues. Germline CDR1 is MGHRA and CDR2 is YSYEKL. V was shortened by 4 bases and J by 3 bases, with 13 bases between the two germline ends. DNA of the CDR3: TGCGCCAGCAGCCCCGGAGGGGTTAACTATAATTCACCCCTCCACTTT. This translates into CASSPGGVNYNSPLHF.

The V call is TRBV9, the J call TRBJ1-6, with D perhaps TRBD1 (6 bases). The CDR3 totals 15 residues. V was trimmed by 0 bases and J by 14 bases, leaving 18 bases between them. The germline gives CDR1 SGDLS, CDR2 YYNGEE. Here the CDR3 reads CASSVARDMWLALHF. For the CDR3, the DNA is TGTGCCAGCAGCGTAGCTAGGGACATGTGGTTAGCCCTCCACTTT.

The genes are TRBV4-1 and TRBJ1-2, with a tentative D call TRBD1 (5 bases). Trimming cost V 4 bases and J 1 base, with 7 bases left between them. This CDR3 has 13 amino acids. The germline CDR1 and CDR2 sequences are MGHRA and YSYEKL. This CDR3 is CASSPTDNYGYTF. The CDR3 region has the DNA TGCGCCAGCAGCCCGACAGATAACTATGGCTACACCTTC.

The chain carries TRBV7-6 and TRBJ1-2, with unresolved D. Germline V lookup: CDR1 SGHVS, CDR2 FNYEAQ. Trimming shortened V by 1 base and J by 4 bases, and 13 bases separated the two germline ends. CDR3 length: 15 amino acids. CDR3 region: CASSLGASQSYGYTF. DNA of the CDR3: TGTGCCAGCAGCTTAGGGGCCTCCCAATCCTATGGCTACACCTTC.

J is TRBJ2-3 and V is TRBV5-4; D gene unclear. Germline CDR1 and CDR2: SGHNT and YYREEE (reference sequence). V was shortened by 2 bases and J by 6 bases, with 16 bases between the two germline ends. This CDR3 is 15 amino acids long. CDR3 in amino acids: CASSFWGPPGDTQYF. In DNA form, the CDR3 reads TGTGCCAGCAGCTTTTGGGGTCCCCCTGGGGATACGCAGTATTTT.

The chain links TRBV9 to TRBJ1-2; D possibly corresponds to TRBD1 (6 bases). In germline, CDR1 is SGDLS, CDR2 YYNGEE. V was shortened by 4 bases and J by 1 base, with 17 bases between the two germline ends. The length of the CDR3 is 16 residues. The CDR3 here is CASSTQSGHFNYGYTF. The DNA of the CDR3 is TGTGCCAGCAGCACACAATCGGGACACTTTAACTATGGCTACACCTTC.

V is TRBV27 and J is TRBJ1-4; TRBD1 aligns across 9 bases. Germline V lookup: CDR1 MNHEY, CDR2 SMNVEV (reference sequence). Trimming removed 1 base from V and 6 bases from J; junction bases left unmatched: 12. CDR3 size: 18 residues. The CDR3 sequence: CASSLYPTGQGLDEKLFF. CDR3 nucleotides: TGTGCCAGCAGTTTATACCCCACAGGACAGGGGCTGGATGAAAAACTGTTTTTT. The full variable domain, in which reference TRBV27 and TRBJ1-4 provide the parts outside the CDR3, is EAQVTQNPRYLITVTGKKLTVTCSQNMNHEYMSWYRQDPGLGLRQIYYSMNVEVTDKGDVPEGYKVSRKEKRNFPLILESPSPNQTSLYFCASSLYPTGQGLDEKLFFGSGTQLSVL.

The J gene is TRBJ2-7, the V gene TRBV28; 9 nucleotides align to TRBD1. The CDR3 covers 17 residues. With 2 bases clipped from V and 4 bases from J, the junction kept 12 bases outside the gene matches. In germline, CDR1 is MDHEN, CDR2 SYDVKM. CDR3 nucleotide sequence: TGTGCCAGCAGTTTACCCCTCGGGACAGGGAGGGAGTACGAGCAGTACTTC. Protein product: CASSLPLGTGREYEQYF.

The rearrangement joins TRBV5-6 to TRBJ1-1; D gene uncertain. The CDR3 contains 16 residues. The V gene lost 4 bases and the J gene lost 6 bases, with 22 bases spanning the gap. CDR1 is SGHDT and CDR2 is YYEEEE in the germline V gene. The CDR3 coding sequence is TGTGCCAGCAGCCCGGAATCATCTACTGCTTTGGCTGAAGCTTTCTTT. Translated, it gives CASSPESSTALAEAFF.

The chain couples TRBV9 to TRBJ1-1; a weak D match, TRBD1 (6 bases). Germline lookup yields CDR1 SGDLS and CDR2 YYNGEE. V was trimmed by 6 bases and J by 0 bases, leaving 18 bases between them. The CDR3 is 16 residues long. The CDR3 loop is CASTPGHGGLNTEAFF. CDR3 DNA: TGTGCCAGCACACCGGGACATGGCGGCCTGAACACTGAAGCTTTCTTT.

The gene calls are TRBV28 and TRBJ1-2; D not resolved. The CDR3 has 17 amino acids. The V end lost 2 bases, the J end lost 9 bases, and 25 bases lay between the germline ends. Germline CDR1 is MDHEN and CDR2 is SYDVKM. CDR3 coding DNA: TGTGCCAGCAGTTTAAGCCCCCAACTCTGGTTCAGGTATAGCTACACCTTC. It codes for CASSLSPQLWFRYSYTF.

This chain joins TRBV28 and TRBJ1-5, with D possibly being TRBD1 (5 bases). In germline, CDR1 is MDHEN, CDR2 SYDVKM. The CDR3 is 18 residues long. Trimming stripped 3 bases from V and 5 bases from J, with 23 bases between. The CDR3: CASSFSNSGVRDDQPQHF. The CDR3 nucleotides are TGTGCCAGCAGTTTCTCGAATTCGGGGGTAAGGGATGATCAGCCCCAGCATTTT.

V is TRBV18 and J is TRBJ1-2, with unresolved D. Trimming took 0 bases from V and 4 from J, leaving 9 bases between them. The CDR3 contains 14 residues. Germline V gives CDR1 KGHSH, CDR2 LQKENI. As DNA, the CDR3 is TGTGCCAGCTCACCACCGGAGGTTAGCTATGGCTACACCTTC. Encoded protein: CASSPPEVSYGYTF. Together with reference TRBV18 and TRBJ1-2, the CDR3 gives the full variable domain: NAGVMQNPRHLVRRRGQEARLRCSPMKGHSHVYWYRQLPEEGLKFMVYLQKENIIDESGMPKERFSAEFPKEGPSILRIQQVVRGDSAAYFCASSPPEVSYGYTFGSGTRLTVV.

The chain carries TRBV28 and TRBJ2-2; D call uncertain. Between the trimmed V and J ends, which lost 2 bases and 0 bases, there was a span of 7 bases. The CDR3 has 15 amino acids. The germline gives CDR1 MDHEN, CDR2 SYDVKM. In nucleotides, the CDR3 is TGTGCCAGCAGTTTAGATCTTACGAACACCGGGGAGCTGTTTTTT. Translated: CASSLDLTNTGELFF. Together with reference TRBV28 and TRBJ2-2, the CDR3 gives the full variable domain: DVKVTQSSRYLVKRTGEKVFLECVQDMDHENMFWYRQDPGLGLRLIYFSYDVKMKEKGDIPEGYSVSREKKERFSLILESASTNQTSMYLCASSLDLTNTGELFFGEGSRLTVL.

The rearrangement uses TRBV9 and TRBJ2-3, with TRBD2 identical over 10 bases. Losses at the gene ends were 4 bases for V and 5 bases for J; bases not matched to a gene: 10. Germline CDR1 and CDR2: SGDLS and YYNGEE. The CDR3 is 16 amino acids. Here the CDR3 DNA reads TGTGCCAGCAGCCCAGAGGTGGCTAGCGGGGGAGATACGCAGTATTTT. Translated, it gives CASSPEVASGGDTQYF.

The rearrangement joins TRBV30 to TRBJ1-2; D is ambiguous. The length of the CDR3 is 12 residues. Germline V gene data show CDR1 as GTSNPN and CDR2 as SVGIG (reference sequence). V lost 1 base, J lost 5 bases, and 8 bases lay in between. The CDR3, as DNA: TGTGCCTGGAGTGCGGACGAGTATGGCTACACCTTC. Protein: CAWSADEYGYTF.

The rearrangement joins TRBV10-2 to TRBJ1-2; D ambiguous. CDR1 and CDR2 (germline): WSHSY, SAAADI. This CDR3 is 16 amino acids long. Trimming removed 3 bases from V and 0 bases from J, with 14 bases in between. CDR3 loop: CASSDQLFRTNYGYTF. CDR3 sequence (DNA): TGCGCCAGCAGTGATCAGTTGTTCCGGACTAACTATGGCTACACCTTC.

The CDR3 is CASKQGDEQYF. Here the CDR3 DNA reads TGTGCCAGCAAACAGGGGGACGAGCAGTACTTC. This chain connects TRBV28 to TRBJ2-7; 8 positions agree with TRBD1. Looked up from germline, CDR1 is MDHEN and CDR2 is SYDVKM. The CDR3 contains 11 residues. V was clipped by 7 bases and J by 5 bases; unmatched bases: 1.

This chain links TRBV5-6 with TRBJ2-1, with TRBD1 identical over 9 bases. The CDR3 spans 16 residues. Trimming took 2 bases from V and 5 from J; bases not matched to a gene: 8. Germline CDR1 SGHDT, CDR2 YYEEEE. The CDR3 region has the DNA TGTGCCAGCAGCTTCGGGGGGACAGGGATTCACAATGAGCAGTTCTTC. This sequence encodes CASSFGGTGIHNEQFF. Drawing the rest from reference TRBV5-6 and TRBJ2-1, the complete variable domain is DAGVTQSPTHLIKTRGQQVTLRCSPKSGHDTVSWYQQALGQGPQFIFQYYEEEERQRGNFPDRFSGHQFPNYSSELNVNALLLGDSALYLCASSFGGTGIHNEQFFGPGTRLTVL.

This clone was found once. V is TRBV15 and J is TRBJ1-3; the D is unclear. CDR1 and CDR2 (germline): LNHNV, YYDKDF (reference sequence). The CDR3 sequence is 15 residues long. V was trimmed by 5 bases and J by 1 base, leaving 12 bases between them. The CDR3 coding sequence is TGTGCCACCAGCCCCGGACGGATATCTGGAAACACCATATATTTT. This sequence encodes CATSPGRISGNTIYF.

The chain carries TRBV15 and TRBJ2-3; 10 bases agree with TRBD2. Germline CDR1 LNHNV, CDR2 YYDKDF (reference sequence). The ends lost 8 bases at V and 7 bases at J; junction bases unmatched: 9. This CDR3 region has 14 residues. The DNA for the CDR3 is TGTGCCACCGCGGGACTAGCGAATGGAAATACGCAGTATTTT. Translation gives CATAGLANGNTQYF.

CDR3 sequence (DNA): TGTGCCAGCAGTTTAGACTTGGAAACGGGGGGTGGCTACACCTTC. Translated, it gives CASSLDLETGGGYTF. The chain carries TRBV28 and TRBJ1-2, with TRBD1 as a possible D gene (5 bases). Germline V gene lookup returns CDR1 MDHEN and CDR2 SYDVKM. The germline V and J ends were trimmed by 2 bases and 7 bases, with 17 bases remaining between them. The CDR3 covers 15 residues.

V is TRBV19 and J is TRBJ2-7; maybe TRBD2 (5 bases). Germline values: CDR1 LNHDA, CDR2 SQIVND (reference sequence). Trimming left V 5 bases short and J 2 bases short, with 22 bases between. The CDR3 runs to 17 residues. The CDR3 sequence is CASSSNLIAGIPYEQYF. The DNA for the CDR3 is TGTGCCAGTAGTTCTAACCTGATAGCCGGGATACCCTACGAGCAGTACTTC.

The chain links TRBV6-1 to TRBJ2-7, with D possibly TRBD2 on 5 matching bases. The CDR3 has 12 amino acids. From germline, CDR1 is MNHNS and CDR2 SASEGT. Trimming removed 8 bases from V and 6 bases from J, with 14 bases in between. The CDR3 DNA reads TGTGCCAGCCCCAGCGGTTTGGGCGAGCAGTACTTC. Translation gives CASPSGLGEQYF.

This chain uses TRBV2 with TRBJ1-1, with D uncertain. V lost 8 bases and J lost 3, with 7 bases in between. This CDR3 contains 11 residues. Germline CDR1 SNHLY, CDR2 FYNNEI. This CDR3 is CASLRDTEAFF. CDR3 DNA sequence: TGTGCCAGCCTCCGTGACACTGAAGCTTTCTTT.